The 9 T cell receptor beta chains below come from one sample, sequenced in a study of T cells in Graves' hyperthyroidism and ophthalmopathy (dated 2019 in TCRdb). Library preparation employed multiplex PCR. TCRdb shows the sequencer as Illumina HiSeq 2000. TCR beta CDR3 regions were amplified from RNA transcripts. A first-round RT-PCR of the TCR CDR3 used the HTBI primer set with the Qiagen OneStep RT-PCR kit. Using fastp trimming at Q25 and MiXCR clonotype assembly, TCRdb reanalyzed the public sequencing data and kept in-frame beta chains. When rows share a CDR3 protein, they turn into one entry using the most common DNA and genes. This sample has roughly 650,000 distinct CDR3 sequences in its table, and approximately 16% of those were observed once. Less than 3.5% of the sample rests with the top ten. The specimen was blood. The receptors come from a woman aged 40 to 49 with Graves' ophthalmopathy.

This clonotype was counted ten times or more. The chain employs TRBV6-1 and TRBJ2-7, with TRBD1 matching 7 bases. In germline, CDR1 is MNHNS, CDR2 SASEGT. V gave up 6 bases and J gave up 2 bases; unmatched junction bases: 7. The CDR3 totals 14 residues. The CDR3 nucleotides read TGTGCCAGCAGGCCCGACAGGGATGCCTACGAGCAGTACTTC. Protein sequence: CASRPDRDAYEQYF.

This clonotype was counted only a few times. The chain employs TRBV10-2 and TRBJ2-1; unclear D gene. There are 11 residues in the CDR3. Trimming removed 5 bases at V and 8 bases at J, with 7 bases between. CDR1 is WSHSY, CDR2 SAAADI, per germline. This CDR3 reads CASSHQDEQFF. The CDR3 DNA is TGCGCCAGCAGTCACCAAGATGAGCAGTTCTTC.

This clonotype showed up many times. The chain links TRBV12-3 or TRBV12-4 to TRBJ2-2, with D perhaps matching TRBD1 (6 bases). This CDR3 has 17 residues. Trimming cost V 4 bases and J 6 bases, with 21 bases left between them. The CDR3 DNA reads TGTGCCAGCAGTTCCCCCGATTGGAGCAGGGGACCCGGGGAGCTGTTTTTT. It specifies CASSSPDWSRGPGELFF.

This clonotype was seen repeatedly, ten times or more. This sequence joins TRBV29-1 and TRBJ1-1, with a tentative D call TRBD1 (5 bases). Trimming cost V 4 bases and J 5 bases, with 14 bases left between them. The germline V gene encodes CDR1 SQVTM and CDR2 ANQGSEA. The CDR3 runs 13 residues. In nucleotides, the CDR3 is TGCAGCGTTGCCGACAGTTGGAAAACTGAAGCTTTCTTT. Amino acid sequence: CSVADSWKTEAFF.

This clonotype was counted only a few times. A much larger clonotype is one base distant, so this may be a read error. CDR3 sequence (DNA): TGTGCCAGCAGTTCGCCAGGGGGCGCGGGCGCTGAAGCTTTCTTT. Translating it yields CASSSPGGAGAEAFF. The chain employs TRBV6-2 or TRBV6-3 and TRBJ1-1; 8 nucleotides line up with TRBD1. CDR1 is MNHEY, CDR2 SVGEGT, per germline. Unmatched junction bases numbered 10, after V lost 4 bases and J lost 6 bases. The CDR3 extends over 15 amino acids.

This clonotype appeared many times. CDR3 sequence: CSAPTAGAGGYTF. CDR3 DNA: TGCAGTGCTCCAACTGCAGGGGCGGGTGGCTACACCTTC. This chain links TRBV20-1 with TRBJ1-2; maybe TRBD1 (6 bases). The CDR3 extends over 13 amino acids. CDR1 DFQATT and CDR2 SNEGSKA come from the germline V gene (reference sequence). Trimming left V 5 bases short and J 7 bases short, with 17 bases between.

This clonotype was found many times. The chain has TRBV14 and TRBJ2-5, with 7 positions matching TRBD1. This CDR3 is 13 amino acids long. V dropped 6 bases and J dropped 3; count of bases not matched to a gene: 4. Germline CDR1 and CDR2: SGHDN and FVKESK. The CDR3 loop reads CASSDTGEETQYF. The CDR3 bases are TGTGCCAGCAGTGACACAGGGGAAGAGACCCAGTACTTC.

A few counts support this clonotype. This sequence joins TRBV6-1 and TRBJ1-5; D may be TRBD1 (5 bases). V was trimmed by 5 bases and J by 3 bases, leaving 11 bases between them. The CDR3 consists of 14 residues. Germline V gene data show CDR1 as MNHNS and CDR2 as SASEGT. The CDR3 DNA reads TGTGCCAGCAGTAAGGGACCGCCCAATCAGCCCCAGCATTTT. Translation gives CASSKGPPNQPQHF.

This clonotype was detected only a few times. V and J are TRBV7-3 and TRBJ2-5; D remains unclear. The germline gives CDR1 SGHTA, CDR2 FQGTGA. V gave up 6 bases and J gave up 4 bases, with 15 bases separating them. The CDR3 extends over 14 amino acids. This CDR3 reads CASSLSSATETQYF. The CDR3, as DNA: TGTGCCAGCAGTCTATCAAGCGCCACAGAGACCCAGTACTTC.